This record looks at one T cell receptor (beta chain) sequence and its context. Its specificity is unknown. This CDR3 is built from 13 residues. Germline loops: CDR1 MNHNS, CDR2 SASEGT. V was pared by 11 bases and J by 5 bases, with 9 bases of the junction left unmatched. The data stem from a study of T cells in tuberculosis. Study results and limitations: Smaller alpha distances in active tuberculosis partly reflected shorter CDR3-alpha lengths.

TCRdb's table, derived via immunoSEQ multiplex PCR, lists solely in-frame clones and lacks some. Counted here are some 34,000 clones, 93% occurring once; the ten biggest clones make up roughly 7.2%. The TCR comes from a donor aged 10-35 years with latent tuberculosis or without tuberculosis infection. V and J are TRBV6-1 and TRBJ2-7; 10 positions match TRBD1. The sequenced sample was PBMCs. The CDR3 DNA follows: TGTGCCGGGGGGGGACAGGGGACCCACGAGCAGTACTTC. This sequence encodes CAGGGQGTHEQYF.